The T cell receptor (beta chain) described here comes from a study of cytomegalovirus exposure and HLA in healthy donors. TCRdb's table, derived via immunoSEQ multiplex PCR, lists solely in-frame clones and lacks some. The repertoire holds around 150,000 clones, with around 85% as singletons. The sequencing sample was made of PBMCs. The receptor comes from a woman younger than 45 in good health and CMV-seronegative.

CDR3 DNA: TGTGCCAGCAGTAGGGGACTGTTGAACAATGAGCAGTTCTTC. It encodes CASSRGLLNNEQFF. The J gene is TRBJ2-1, the V gene TRBV6-5, with a tentative D call TRBD2 (6 bases). The CDR3 loop spans 14 amino acids. Trimming removed 5 bases from V and 5 bases from J, with 13 bases in between. CDR1 and CDR2 (germline): MNHEY, SVGAGI.